The rows below give T cell receptor beta chains drawn from one sample of a study of blood T cell repertoires in COVID-19. Assay used: immunoSEQ multiplex PCR; TCRdb lists only in-frame clones, some missing. Among some 250,000 clones listed, approximately 78% were seen once. Material: peripheral blood. Receptors originate from an older woman with active or convalescent COVID-19. Both conserved end residues are part of each CDR3. A clone size is listed for some rows: how often the clone was seen (once, few, many), or a class if it is expanded.

clone size: -; V gene: TRBV18; J gene: TRBJ1-4; CDR3 protein: CASSWRGGREKLFF
clone size: -; V gene: TRBV6-5; J gene: TRBJ1-1; CDR3 protein: CASSQPETPQGRAFF
clone size: -; V gene: TRBV5-1; J gene: TRBJ2-3; CDR3 protein: CASSLKQASDTDTQYF
clone size: -; V gene: TRBV7-8; J gene: TRBJ1-1; CDR3 protein: CASSFYPAVDTEAFF
clone size: -; V gene: TRBV11-3; J gene: TRBJ2-1; CDR3 protein: CASSTTSYNEQFF
clone size: -; V gene: TRBV28; J gene: TRBJ1-2; CDR3 protein: CASRTHVAGYTF
clone size: -; V gene: TRBV4-3; J gene: TRBJ2-3; CDR3 protein: CASSPGALAATDTQYF
clone size: -; V gene: TRBV10-2; J gene: TRBJ1-1; CDR3 protein: CASSEEGMNTEAFF
clone size: -; V gene: TRBV29-1; J gene: TRBJ2-1; CDR3 protein: CSAVRDSPGQFF
clone size: -; V gene: TRBV27; J gene: TRBJ1-4; CDR3 protein: CASSLLGTAEKLFF
clone size: once; V gene: TRBV27; J gene: TRBJ2-1; CDR3 protein: CASSMTGTGNEQFF
clone size: -; V gene: TRBV7-9; J gene: TRBJ2-3; CDR3 protein: CASSPPSGAGTDTQYF
clone size: -; V gene: TRBV6-6; J gene: TRBJ1-1; CDR3 protein: CASRDGQGMNTEAFF
clone size: -; V gene: TRBV5-1; J gene: TRBJ1-2; CDR3 protein: CASTKDSSNYGYTF
clone size: -; V gene: TRBV27; J gene: TRBJ2-1; CDR3 protein: CASSFGTSGSGYNEQFF
clone size: -; V gene: TRBV6-2/TRBV6-3; J gene: TRBJ2-3; CDR3 protein: CASSYSGPRTDTQYF
clone size: -; V gene: TRBV9; J gene: TRBJ1-3; CDR3 protein: CASSVGGLGGNTIYF
clone size: -; V gene: TRBV4-1; J gene: TRBJ1-5; CDR3 protein: CASSQGTGYAQPQHF
clone size: -; V gene: TRBV13; J gene: TRBJ2-5; CDR3 protein: CASSLKRGGWETQYF
clone size: -; V gene: TRBV10-2; J gene: TRBJ2-7; CDR3 protein: CASGDSPYEQYF
clone size: -; V gene: TRBV19; J gene: TRBJ1-4; CDR3 protein: CASSPRDRGEKLFF
clone size: -; V gene: TRBV28; J gene: TRBJ2-3; CDR3 protein: CASRGLAGARKTDTQYF
clone size: once; V gene: TRBV5-1; J gene: TRBJ1-6; CDR3 protein: CASSRQPSGQGNSPLHF
clone size: -; V gene: TRBV7-3; J gene: TRBJ2-1; CDR3 protein: CASSSTAGSYNEQFF
clone size: -; V gene: TRBV30; J gene: TRBJ1-4; CDR3 protein: CAWSTTGTGLEEKLFF
clone size: once; V gene: TRBV27; J gene: TRBJ2-5; CDR3 protein: CASSIHRGTLQETQYF
clone size: -; V gene: TRBV3-1/TRBV3-2; J gene: TRBJ2-5; CDR3 protein: CASSSRRSGGAGETQYF
clone size: -; V gene: TRBV4-1; J gene: TRBJ2-7; CDR3 protein: CASSRSGRTSYEQYF
clone size: -; V gene: TRBV6-2/TRBV6-3; J gene: TRBJ2-7; CDR3 protein: CASSLRQGREEQYF
clone size: -; V gene: TRBV2; J gene: TRBJ2-7; CDR3 protein: CASSDWTGHYEQYF
clone size: -; V gene: TRBV18; J gene: TRBJ2-7; CDR3 protein: CASSPTGYSYEQYF
clone size: -; V gene: TRBV4-2; J gene: TRBJ2-7; CDR3 protein: CASSQGRDTTYEQYF
clone size: -; V gene: TRBV5-4; J gene: TRBJ2-7; CDR3 protein: CASSSGGTDSYEQYF
clone size: -; V gene: TRBV9; J gene: TRBJ1-1; CDR3 protein: CASSATANTEAFF
clone size: -; V gene: TRBV18; J gene: TRBJ1-2; CDR3 protein: CASSPLWEGGNYGYTF
clone size: -; V gene: TRBV6-7; J gene: TRBJ2-1; CDR3 protein: CASSRQALSYNEQFF
clone size: -; V gene: TRBV4-1; J gene: TRBJ2-2; CDR3 protein: CASGGQGYTGELFF
clone size: few; V gene: TRBV3-1/TRBV3-2; J gene: TRBJ1-2; CDR3 protein: CASSQPDRSGGYGYTF
clone size: -; V gene: TRBV7-6; J gene: TRBJ1-3; CDR3 protein: CASSPRQGAGGNTIYF
clone size: -; V gene: TRBV7-3; J gene: TRBJ1-2; CDR3 protein: CASSPSGGGRGYTF
clone size: -; V gene: TRBV14; J gene: TRBJ2-7; CDR3 protein: CASSQVRGGQYF
clone size: few; V gene: TRBV25-1; J gene: TRBJ2-1; CDR3 protein: CASSSGLAGGISYNEQFF
clone size: few; V gene: TRBV6-2/TRBV6-3; J gene: TRBJ2-2; CDR3 protein: CASSYTGGRTGELFF